A single sample is the source of the 26 T cell receptor beta chains below, sequenced in a study of blood T cells in healthy people across ages. The authors ran a second PCR of roughly 6 to 12 cycles using a sample-barcoded 5' primer and a J-beta primer mix. TCRdb recomputed calls from the 5' RACE reads with MiXCR, one row per CDR3 protein. The sample has 800,000 to 950,000 distinct CDR3 sequences; about 36% are singletons. Input material: blood. The receptors originated from a man aged 18 to 35 in good health.

This chain joins TRBV24-1 and TRBJ2-1, with D tentatively TRBD1 (6 bases). V lost 3 bases to trimming and J lost 1 base, with 9 bases between them. Germline loops: CDR1 KGHDR, CDR2 SFDVKD. The CDR3 sequence is 15 residues long. CDR3 amino acids: CATSDPGVSYNEQFF. The CDR3 nucleotides are TGTGCCACCAGTGATCCAGGGGTTTCCTACAATGAGCAGTTCTTC.

V is TRBV28 and J is TRBJ2-1, with a tentative D call TRBD2 (7 bases). Trimming left V 4 bases short and J 8 bases short, with 18 bases between. The CDR3 is made up of 15 amino acids. CDR1 is MDHEN, CDR2 SYDVKM, per germline. CDR3: CASSSANGGPYEQFF. In DNA form, the CDR3 reads TGTGCCAGCAGTTCGGCGAACGGGGGGCCGTATGAGCAGTTCTTC. Using reference TRBV28 and TRBJ2-1 for the parts outside the CDR3, the full variable domain is DVKVTQSSRYLVKRTGEKVFLECVQDMDHENMFWYRQDPGLGLRLIYFSYDVKMKEKGDIPEGYSVSREKKERFSLILESASTNQTSMYLCASSSANGGPYEQFFGPGTRLTVL.

This clonotype was observed many times. The rearrangement uses TRBV29-1 and TRBJ2-7; the match to TRBD1 covers 9 bases. The CDR3 has 12 amino acids. V shed 7 bases, J shed 3 bases, and the junction held 4 bases outside the gene matches. Germline V gene data show CDR1 as SQVTM and CDR2 as ANQGSEA. The CDR3 region has the DNA TGCAGCGCCCGGGGACAGGGCTACGAGCAGTACTTC. It specifies CSARGQGYEQYF.

As for this clonotype: It may be a read error: a sequence one base away is much more abundant. The chain combines TRBV12-3 or TRBV12-4 with TRBJ2-1, with 8 bases fitting TRBD2. Trimming cost V 6 bases and J 13 bases; bases outside gene matches: 14. CDR3 length equals 14 residues. The CDR3 here is CASSTGREVETQFF. In nucleotides, the CDR3 is TGTGCCAGCAGCACCGGGAGGGAGGTAGAGACCCAGTTCTTC.

This clonotype was seen at least ten times. The chain combines TRBV20-1 with TRBJ2-5, with 9 bases that match TRBD2. Germline CDR1 and CDR2: DFQATT and SNEGSKA (reference sequence). The CDR3 loop spans 15 amino acids. Trimming removed 3 bases from V and 4 bases from J; junction bases left unmatched: 9. In DNA, the CDR3 is TGCAGTGCTAGCGTTAGCGGGGGAGAAGGAGAGACCCAGTACTTC. Translating it yields CSASVSGGEGETQYF.

The chain is built from TRBV4-3 and TRBJ1-1; D possibly corresponds to TRBD1 (5 bases). Trimming took off 5 bases at V and 11 bases at J, with 15 bases between the two ends. The CDR3 has 12 amino acids. Germline lookup yields CDR1 LGHNA and CDR2 YSLEER. DNA for the CDR3: TGCGCCAGCAGCGAAATCGGGACCGGCGCTTTCTTT. It yields the protein CASSEIGTGAFF.

This clonotype has a handful of counts. The chain recombines TRBV25-1 with TRBJ2-1, with 8 bases lining up with TRBD2. This CDR3 contains 16 residues. Germline values: CDR1 MGHDK, CDR2 SYGVNS. Unmatched junction bases numbered 5, after V lost 1 base and J lost 3 bases. In nucleotides, the CDR3 is TGTGCCAGCAGTGAATGGCTCGGGACTAGCTACAATGAGCAGTTCTTC. Translated: CASSEWLGTSYNEQFF.

The chain has TRBV20-1 and TRBJ1-5; no firm D call. The CDR3 length is 14 residues. V lost 3 bases and J lost 3, with 12 bases in between. Germline CDR1 and CDR2: DFQATT and SNEGSKA (reference sequence). CDR3 region: CSARGDTDNQPQHF. As DNA, the CDR3 is TGCAGTGCTAGGGGCGACACGGACAATCAGCCCCAGCATTTT.

This clonotype was seen more than once but under ten times. The chain employs TRBV3-1 and TRBJ1-2; D is uncertain. This CDR3 has 14 residues. V lost 1 base, J lost 2 bases, and 8 bases lay in between. Germline V CDR1 and CDR2: LGHDT, YNNKEL (reference sequence). The CDR3 here is CASSQGTPNYGYTF. The CDR3 DNA follows: TGTGCCAGCAGCCAAGGAACCCCGAACTATGGCTACACCTTC.

This chain joins TRBV6-2 or TRBV6-3 and TRBJ2-5, with D hard to call. CDR3 length: 16 residues. V dropped 2 bases and J dropped 5 bases, with 18 bases sitting between them. Germline CDR1 is MNHEY and CDR2 is SVGEGT. In nucleotides, the CDR3 is TGTGCCAGCAGTTACGAGATCTACAAAATCGAGGAGACCCAGTACTTC. Amino acids: CASSYEIYKIEETQYF.

The J gene is TRBJ1-2, the V gene TRBV5-6; D is possibly TRBD1 (6 bases). Trimming shortened V by 8 bases and J by 7 bases, and 24 bases separated the two germline ends. This CDR3 has 15 amino acids. The germline V gene has CDR1 SGHDT and CDR2 YYEEEE. The CDR3 nucleotides read TGTGCCAGTAGCGGTGACAGGAGGGACGTTCGTGGCTACACCTTC. Its translation is CASSGDRRDVRGYTF.

This clonotype occurred a few times. The J gene is TRBJ1-5, the V gene TRBV6-5; a weak D match, TRBD1 (6 bases). The CDR3 length is 15 residues. Germline-derived CDR1 and CDR2 are MNHEY and SVGAGI. V lost 5 bases and J lost 1, with 12 bases in between. The CDR3 here is CASSVTGTSNQPQHF. The CDR3 bases are TGTGCCAGCAGTGTTACAGGGACGAGCAATCAGCCCCAGCATTTT.

This clonotype was detected only a few times. V and J are TRBV20-1 and TRBJ2-3; D remains unclear. Germline CDR1 DFQATT, CDR2 SNEGSKA (reference sequence). The CDR3 length is 14 residues. Trimming took 5 bases from V and 0 from J, leaving 12 bases between them. The CDR3 reads CSAPGYSSTDTQYF. CDR3 DNA sequence: TGCAGTGCTCCCGGCTACTCTAGCACAGATACGCAGTATTTT.

This clonotype was counted only a few times. The gene calls are TRBV7-2 and TRBJ2-3, with 11 bases fitting TRBD2. The germline gives CDR1 SGHTA, CDR2 FQGNSA. Trimming took 4 bases from V and 3 from J; bases not matched to a gene: 6. The CDR3 spans 16 residues. Written as DNA, the CDR3 is TGTGCCAGCAGCTGGCCTCTAGCGGGGGGAACAGATACGCAGTATTTT. Protein product: CASSWPLAGGTDTQYF.

This clonotype was seen ten or more times. The V gene is TRBV12-3 or TRBV12-4, the J gene TRBJ2-5; D unclear. V lost 4 bases, J lost 2 bases, and 11 bases lay in between. The CDR3 covers 14 residues. Here the CDR3 reads CASSYASRQETQYF. The CDR3 coding sequence is TGTGCCAGCAGTTACGCGAGTCGACAAGAGACCCAGTACTTC.

For this clonotype: A much larger clone is a single base away; this may be a read error. This sequence joins TRBV12-3 or TRBV12-4 and TRBJ2-1; TRBD1 matches 9 bases. The CDR3 covers 15 residues. The CDR3 sequence: CASSQGQGSGNEQSF. The CDR3 DNA is TGTGCCAGCAGTCAAGGACAGGGGTCGGGCAATGAGCAGTCCTTC.

The chain carries TRBV6-2 or TRBV6-3 and TRBJ2-7; D perhaps matches TRBD2 (5 bases). The CDR3 contains 14 residues. Germline V gene data show CDR1 as MNHEY and CDR2 as SVGEGT. The germline V and J ends were trimmed by 6 bases and 3 bases, with 15 bases remaining between them. The DNA for the CDR3 is TGTGCCAGCAGGGCTAGCCCATCGATCTACGAGCAGTACTTC. This translates into CASRASPSIYEQYF.

The sample holds a few counts of this clonotype. The CDR3: CSALPGVDIFSPLHF. CDR3 DNA: TGCAGTGCTCTTCCAGGGGTGGACATTTTCTCACCCCTCCACTTT. The rearrangement joins TRBV20-1 to TRBJ1-6, with D possibly being TRBD1 (6 bases). There are 15 residues in the CDR3. The germline gives CDR1 DFQATT, CDR2 SNEGSKA (reference sequence). Trimming took 5 bases from V and 10 from J, leaving 21 bases between them.

This chain joins TRBV4-2 and TRBJ1-5; possibly TRBD1 for D (5 bases). Germline CDR1 and CDR2: LGHNA and YNFKEQ. The CDR3 sequence is 15 residues long. With 3 bases removed from V and 3 bases from J, the gap between germline ends came to 12 bases. CDR3 amino acids: CASSHTDRPNQPQHF. The DNA for the CDR3 is TGTGCCAGCAGCCATACCGACAGACCCAATCAGCCCCAGCATTTT.

The V and J genes are TRBV14 and TRBJ1-2; TRBD1 aligns across 9 bases. CDR1 is SGHDN, CDR2 FVKESK, per germline. The V and J ends lost 3 bases and 0 bases, in that order; junction bases with no gene match: 5. This CDR3 has 16 amino acids. CDR3 bases: TGTGCCAGCAGCCAGGCTGGGACAGGGCCTAACTATGGCTACACCTTC. It is translated as CASSQAGTGPNYGYTF.

The V gene is TRBV15, the J gene TRBJ2-1; D gene ambiguous. The germline V gene has CDR1 LNHNV and CDR2 YYDKDF (reference sequence). Deletions cut 0 bases from V and 3 bases from J, with 15 bases between. The CDR3 runs 17 residues. DNA of the CDR3: TGTGCCACCAGCAGAGATCGGGCAGGTTTCAACTACAATGAGCAGTTCTTC. This gives the protein CATSRDRAGFNYNEQFF.

The rearrangement uses TRBV7-2 and TRBJ2-5; 8 bases are a match to TRBD2. V trimming: 5 bases; J trimming: 11 bases; junction bases outside the gene matches: 19. The V gene's germline CDR1 is SGHTA and CDR2 FQGNSA. The CDR3 sequence is 16 residues long. CDR3 sequence reads: CASSPGVGGAYNEQYF. CDR3 coding DNA: TGTGCCAGCAGCCCAGGCGTCGGGGGGGCCTACAATGAGCAGTACTTC.

This clonotype was seen a handful of times. V usage is TRBV7-9 and J usage is TRBJ2-5; D is unclear. With 5 bases removed from V and 3 bases from J, the gap between germline ends came to 7 bases. Per germline, CDR1 SEHNR and CDR2 FQNEAQ (reference sequence). The CDR3 is made up of 12 amino acids. The CDR3 loop is CASSVSKETQYF. The CDR3 DNA is TGTGCCAGCAGCGTATCTAAAGAGACCCAGTACTTC. The full variable domain, completed using reference TRBV7-9 and TRBJ2-5, is DTGVSQNPRHKITKRGQNVTFRCDPISEHNRLYWYRQTLGQGPEFLTYFQNEAQLEKSRLLSDRFSAERPKGSFSTLEIQRTEQGDSAMYLCASSVSKETQYFGPGTRLLVL.

The CDR3 DNA sequence: TGTGCCAGCATACCGGTTGTGGGGAGGGGGCAAGGGCAGCCCCCGCATTTT. It encodes CASIPVVGRGQGQPPHF. The V and J genes are TRBV21-1 and TRBJ1-5; the D call in the table, TRBD1, was not verified against the DNA. TRBV21-1 is reported as a pseudogene. CDR3 length: 17 residues.

This clonotype was detected only once. A read error may explain this, as a much larger clone is one base away. The chain is built from TRBV3-1 and TRBJ2-5; 10 positions agree with TRBD1. CDR3 size: 16 residues. Unmatched junction bases numbered 16, after V lost 4 bases and J lost 11 bases. Germline CDR1 reads LGHDT; CDR2 reads YNNKEL (reference sequence). Here the CDR3 DNA reads TGTGCCAGCAGCCGAGGGACAGGGGCTATTGTACATGAGCAGTACTTC. Translation gives CASSRGTGAIVHEQYF.

This clonotype appeared a few times. This chain links TRBV12-3 or TRBV12-4 with TRBJ2-1, with D possibly matching TRBD2 (6 bases). The end of the DNA fits TRBJ2-7 better, so the J call may be wrong. The CDR3 extends over 12 amino acids. The CDR3 sequence is CASSRDLGEQYF. The CDR3 DNA reads as TGTGCCAGCAGCCGGGACTTGGGCGAGCAGTACTTC.